The present entry profiles one TCR beta chain with its context. Its cognate antigen is unknown. V was cut by 3 bases and J by 3 bases, with 12 bases left in between. The germline V gene encodes CDR1 DFQATT and CDR2 SNEGSKA (reference sequence). This CDR3 is 14 amino acids long. Each CDR3 protein gets one entry after TCRdb re-called the RT-PCR reads with MiXCR. The sample includes 750,000 to 850,000 distinct CDR3 sequences, less than 20% of them seen just once. This sample is part of a study of response to subunit inactivated influenza vaccine. Regarding the study as a whole: A suggestion made by the authors is that each seasonal influenza vaccination recruits few new T cells.

Sequencing used PBMCs from blood, obtained 4 to 6 days after vaccination. The gene calls are TRBV20-1 and TRBJ2-1, with a tentative D call TRBD2 (6 bases). This TCR derives from a middle-aged man who received an inactivated influenza vaccine. CDR3 loop: CSASGRGNYNEQFF. CDR3 DNA: TGCAGTGCTAGTGGCCGGGGGAACTACAATGAGCAGTTCTTC.